This T cell receptor (beta chain) derives from a study of blood T cell repertoires in COVID-19. Measured with immunoSEQ multiplex PCR; TCRdb has only the in-frame clones, and not every one. The sample has around 400,000 clones, around nine tenths seen once. Exposed enrollees had met someone with a PCR-confirmed or clinician-diagnosed COVID-19 case at some point within the 2 weeks before study entry. V gave up 5 bases and J gave up 4 bases; unmatched junction bases: 14. Germline CDR1 and CDR2: SGHDT and YYEEEE. CDR3 length equals 17 residues. The TCR sequence derives from a woman aged 18-29 years who had been exposed to COVID-19. The rearrangement links TRBV5-6 to TRBJ2-5, with 10 bases identical to TRBD1. The sample consisted of PBMCs or T cells enriched from blood (not recorded which). This CDR3 reads CASSFLTGGKVGETQYF. CDR3 DNA: TGTGCCAGCAGTTTCCTGACAGGGGGCAAGGTTGGAGAGACCCAGTACTTC.